The source of this T cell receptor (beta chain) is a study of blood T cell repertoires in COVID-19. About the research overall: Some COVID-19 samples were acute and others convalescent; all came from the United States, Italy and Spain. PBMCs, B-cell-depleted T cells, or T cells provided the cDNA or gDNA that made up the material.

The CDR3 totals 16 residues. The V and J ends lost 2 bases and 3 bases respectively, with 14 bases between them. In germline, CDR1 is MDHEN, CDR2 SYDVKM. Authors' methods: Nucleated cell number was recorded as an estimate derived from reference gene primer amplification. Sequencing used immunoSEQ multiplex PCR; TCRdb keeps in-frame clones, though not all of them. V and J calls and clone size are given by that table; D and trimming were obtained from the DNA. The sample carries around 65,000 clones, roughly 86% recorded once. This clone has just one count. The chain has TRBV28 and TRBJ1-3, with a tentative D call TRBD1 (5 bases). The source of this sequence is a human donor in a cohort sampled during active COVID-19. Sample: peripheral blood. The CDR3 sequence is CASSLPNQGVGNTIYF. The DNA of the CDR3 is TGTGCCAGCAGTTTACCGAACCAGGGTGTTGGAAACACCATATATTTT. Complete variable domain (other parts from reference TRBV28 and TRBJ1-3): DVKVTQSSRYLVKRTGEKVFLECVQDMDHENMFWYRQDPGLGLRLIYFSYDVKMKEKGDIPEGYSVSREKKERFSLILESASTNQTSMYLCASSLPNQGVGNTIYFGEGSWLTVV.